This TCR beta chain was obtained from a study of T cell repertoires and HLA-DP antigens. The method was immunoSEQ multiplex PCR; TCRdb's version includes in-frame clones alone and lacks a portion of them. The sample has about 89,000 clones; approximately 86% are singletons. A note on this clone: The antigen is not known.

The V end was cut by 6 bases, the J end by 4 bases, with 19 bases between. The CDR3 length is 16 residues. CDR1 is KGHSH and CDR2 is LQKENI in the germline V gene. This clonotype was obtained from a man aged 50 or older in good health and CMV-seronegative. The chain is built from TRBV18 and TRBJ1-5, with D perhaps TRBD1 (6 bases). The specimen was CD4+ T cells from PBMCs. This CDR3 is CASSASRDTKNQPQHF. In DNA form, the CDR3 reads TGTGCCAGCTCGGCCAGCCGGGACACTAAAAATCAGCCCCAGCATTTT.